The 8 T cell receptor beta chains below come from one sample, sequenced in a study of T cells after yellow fever vaccination. Each CDR3 protein is one row after TCRdb ran MiXCR on the 5' RACE reads. The sample holds 620,000 or so distinct CDR3 sequences, more than 9% seen once. The material was PBMCs, obtained on the day of the yellow fever booster vaccination. All receptors come from a young man who received the YFV17D yellow fever vaccine.

This clonotype was detected only a few times. The rearrangement uses TRBV20-1 and TRBJ1-5, with TRBD1 matching over 7 bases. Losses at the gene ends were 5 bases for V and 8 bases for J; bases not matched to a gene: 9. The germline gives CDR1 DFQATT, CDR2 SNEGSKA (reference sequence). The CDR3 is 13 amino acids. In DNA form, the CDR3 reads TGCAGTGCTCCCCGGACAGGTTTAGAGCCCCAGCATTTT. This gives the protein CSAPRTGLEPQHF.

In this sample, this clonotype turned up a few times. J is TRBJ2-1 and V is TRBV2; TRBD2 matches at 9 bases. The junction had 8 bases not matched to a gene; V was cut back by 2 bases and J by 6 bases. From germline, CDR1 is SNHLY and CDR2 FYNNEI. CDR3 size: 16 residues. The CDR3 sequence: CASSEPGGGRANEQFF. In nucleotides, the CDR3 is TGTGCCAGCAGTGAACCCGGGGGCGGGAGGGCCAATGAGCAGTTCTTC. The entire variable domain, with the rest obtained from reference TRBV2 and TRBJ2-1, is as follows: EPEVTQTPSHQVTQMGQEVILRCVPISNHLYFYWYRQILGQKVEFLVSFYNNEISEKSEIFDDQFSVERPDGSNFTLKIRSTKLEDSAMYFCASSEPGGGRANEQFFGPGTRLTVL.

This clonotype was seen only a few times. J is TRBJ2-7 and V is TRBV20-1; tentatively, D is TRBD1 (6 bases). CDR1 and CDR2 from the germline V gene are DFQATT and SNEGSKA (reference sequence). V lost 3 bases to trimming and J lost 3 bases, with 9 bases between them. This CDR3 comprises 12 residues. CDR3 loop: CSARTGDYEQYF. The CDR3 nucleotides read TGCAGTGCTAGGACAGGAGACTACGAGCAGTACTTC.

This clonotype was seen a few times. The V call is TRBV7-2, the J call TRBJ2-7; no clear D gene. Germline V gene data show CDR1 as SGHTA and CDR2 as FQGNSA. The V end lost 0 bases, the J end lost 9 bases, and 9 bases lay between the germline ends. CDR3 size: 12 residues. CDR3 coding DNA: TGTGCCAGCAGCTTAGCGACCCGGTGGCAGTACTTC. It encodes CASSLATRWQYF.

The J gene is TRBJ2-7, the V gene TRBV29-1, with 13 bases fitting TRBD2. Germline CDR1 is SQVTM and CDR2 is ANQGSEA. The junction had 8 bases not matched to a gene; V was cut back by 4 bases and J by 5 bases. CDR3 length: 15 residues. Here the CDR3 reads CSVGNGLAGVNEQYF. The CDR3 coding sequence is TGCAGCGTTGGGAATGGACTAGCGGGAGTAAACGAGCAGTACTTC.

This clonotype was observed many times. The chain carries TRBV7-2 and TRBJ2-4; 16 positions agree with TRBD2. V lost 4 bases to trimming and J lost 8 bases; unmatched junction nucleotides: 5. The CDR3 sequence is 16 residues long. CDR1 is SGHTA, CDR2 FQGNSA, per germline. CDR3 residues: CASSYGTSGRADIQYF. The CDR3, as DNA: TGTGCCAGCAGCTACGGGACTAGCGGGAGGGCAGACATTCAGTACTTC. The variable domain in full, with the rest retrieved from reference TRBV7-2 and TRBJ2-4, is GAGVSQSPSNKVTEKGKDVELRCDPISGHTALYWYRQSLGQGLEFLIYFQGNSAPDKSGLPSDRFSAERTGGSVSTLTIQRTQQEDSAVYLCASSYGTSGRADIQYFGAGTRLSVL.

This clonotype turned up a few times. The gene calls are TRBV7-2 and TRBJ2-7; TRBD2 matches 7 bases. J was trimmed by 4 bases and V by 2 bases; bases with no gene match: 2. Germline lookup yields CDR1 SGHTA and CDR2 FQGNSA. This CDR3 spans 13 amino acids. CDR3 region: CASSLSGVYEQYF. The CDR3 bases are TGTGCCAGCAGCTTAAGCGGGGTTTACGAGCAGTACTTC.

This clonotype was counted a few times. V gene TRBV6-5 combines with J gene TRBJ1-1, with TRBD1 matching 11 bases. With V trimmed by 0 bases and J by 9 bases, 15 bases remained unmatched. The CDR3 runs to 18 residues. Per germline, CDR1 MNHEY and CDR2 SVGAGI. The CDR3 sequence is CASSYSINGQGANKKAFF. The CDR3 DNA sequence: TGTGCCAGCAGTTACTCGATAAATGGACAGGGGGCGAATAAAAAAGCTTTCTTT.